These 5 T cell receptor beta chains came from one sample sequenced in a study of cytotoxic CD8 clonotypes in ibrutinib-treated CLL. The table came from immunoSEQ multiplex PCR; TCRdb's copy has only in-frame clones and leaves some out. The table has more than 70,000 clones, 75% to 85% seen once. The specimen was PBMCs, collected after 12 months of ibrutinib treatment. The receptors stem from a human donor with chronic lymphocytic leukemia.

This chain links TRBV5-1 with TRBJ2-7, with TRBD1 as a possible D gene (8 bases). Germline V gene data show CDR1 as SGHRS and CDR2 as YFSETQ. The CDR3 loop spans 15 amino acids. Trimming cost V 9 bases and J 3 bases, with 22 bases left between them. In nucleotides, the CDR3 is TGCGCCACCCCAGGGGAGGGACAGGCAGACTACGAGCAGTACTTC. It yields the protein CATPGEGQADYEQYF.

V is TRBV28 and J is TRBJ2-5, with 7 nucleotides matching TRBD2. The CDR3 totals 15 residues. J gave up 2 bases and V 5 bases, and 8 bases lay outside the gene matches. The V gene's germline CDR1 is MDHEN and CDR2 SYDVKM. DNA of the CDR3: TGTGCCAGCAGTGCGGGAGAGGCCAGACAAGAGACCCAGTACTTC. Translating gives CASSAGEARQETQYF.

This chain joins TRBV25-1 and TRBJ1-1; D is possibly TRBD1 (5 bases). There are 14 residues in the CDR3. The germline V and J ends were trimmed by 3 bases and 0 bases, with 8 bases remaining between them. Germline CDR1 reads MGHDK; CDR2 reads SYGVNS. The CDR3 sequence: CASSDPRVNTEAFF. The CDR3 coding sequence is TGTGCCAGCAGTGATCCCAGGGTGAACACTGAAGCTTTCTTT.

This clone has more than one count but fewer than ten. The chain recombines TRBV4-1 with TRBJ1-2, with D uncertain. CDR3 size: 14 residues. Germline loops: CDR1 MGHRA, CDR2 YSYEKL. V was shortened by 0 bases and J by 6 bases, with 11 bases between the two germline ends. CDR3 nucleotides: TGCGCCAGCAGCCAAGAGGGCGGCACCGATGGCTACACCTTC. Its translation is CASSQEGGTDGYTF.

The V and J genes are TRBV4-2 and TRBJ1-2; D unclear. The CDR3 has 13 residues. Germline V gene data show CDR1 as LGHNA and CDR2 as YNFKEQ. V was cut by 0 bases and J by 10 bases, with 12 bases left in between. The chain's CDR3 is CASSQDLGLAYTF. CDR3 bases: TGTGCCAGCAGCCAAGATCTCGGCCTGGCCTACACCTTC.